These 7 T cell receptor beta chains share one sample of origin, sequenced in a study of T cell changes during pregnancy in multiple sclerosis. Generated by immunoSEQ multiplex PCR, the TCRdb table keeps only in-frame clones and is missing some. This table has 70,000 to 85,000 clones, about 92% appearing once. Sequencing used peripheral blood, obtained before pregnancy. Every receptor here comes from a female donor with multiple sclerosis, enrolled in a pregnancy study.

The DNA for the CDR3 is TGTGCCAGCAGCTACCCGGGGCTAGCGGGAGGGAACAATGAGCAGTTCTTC. Translated, it gives CASSYPGLAGGNNEQFF. J is TRBJ2-1 and V is TRBV5-4; 12 nucleotides align to TRBD2. V lost 3 bases and J lost 5; bases outside the gene matches: 9. Germline V gene data show CDR1 as SGHNT and CDR2 as YYREEE (reference sequence). CDR3 length: 17 residues.

This clone turned up a few times. The chain joins TRBV4-1 to TRBJ1-1; 9 bases fit TRBD1. V was pared by 0 bases and J by 6 bases, with 5 bases of the junction left unmatched. The CDR3 runs 15 residues. The V gene's germline CDR1 is MGHRA and CDR2 YSYEKL. The CDR3 DNA follows: TGCGCCAGCAGCCAAGACAAGACAGGGGGATCTGAAGCTTTCTTT. This encodes CASSQDKTGGSEAFF.

This rearrangement joins TRBV6-1 to TRBJ1-5; D might be TRBD1 (5 bases). The germline V gene encodes CDR1 MNHNS and CDR2 SASEGT. This CDR3 is 16 amino acids long. V gave up 1 base and J gave up 0 bases, with 10 bases separating them. The CDR3 DNA reads TGTGCCAGCAGTGAAGGGACAAGGATTAGCAATCAGCCCCAGCATTTT. It codes for CASSEGTRISNQPQHF.

V and J are TRBV4-2 and TRBJ2-4; D gene ambiguous. Germline V lookup: CDR1 LGHNA, CDR2 YNFKEQ. Trimming removed 0 bases at V and 5 bases at J, with 14 bases between. The CDR3 runs 16 residues. The CDR3 DNA sequence: TGTGCCAGCAGCCAAGAGTCGTCTTTATCCCAAAACATTCAGTACTTC. This translates into CASSQESSLSQNIQYF.

V usage is TRBV5-6 and J usage is TRBJ1-1, with a possible D match to TRBD1 (6 bases). Germline assignment: CDR1 SGHDT and CDR2 YYEEEE. This CDR3 region has 14 residues. Trimming removed 6 bases at V and 2 bases at J, with 14 bases between. DNA of the CDR3: TGTGCCAGCAACCAGGGACACCTAAACACTGAAGCTTTCTTT. This codes for CASNQGHLNTEAFF.

The chain is built from TRBV9 and TRBJ2-3; 7 bases are shared with TRBD2. With V trimmed by 2 bases and J by 2 bases, 5 bases remained unmatched. The CDR3 is made up of 15 amino acids. From germline, CDR1 is SGDLS and CDR2 YYNGEE. CDR3 region: CASSVGAGVTDTQYF. The CDR3 DNA is TGTGCCAGCAGCGTTGGGGCGGGAGTCACAGATACGCAGTATTTT. Based on the CDR3 plus reference TRBV9 and TRBJ2-3, the full variable domain is DSGVTQTPKHLITATGQRVTLRCSPRSGDLSVYWYQQSLDQGLQFLIQYYNGEERAKGNILERFSAQQFPDLHSELNLSSLELGDSALYFCASSVGAGVTDTQYFGPGTRLTVL.

The rearrangement uses TRBV11-2 and TRBJ2-7; 13 bases match TRBD2. The CDR3 length is 15 residues. Germline assignment: CDR1 SGHAT and CDR2 FQNNGV. V lost 5 bases, J lost 6 bases, and 7 bases stayed unmatched. The CDR3 bases are TGTGCCAGCAGCCTCAGGACTAGCGGGAGCGCCGAGCAGTACTTC. Protein: CASSLRTSGSAEQYF.